These 27 T cell receptor beta chains came from one sample sequenced in a study of cytomegalovirus exposure and HLA in healthy donors. Primers: 60 Vbeta forward and 13 Jbeta reverse. The assay was immunoSEQ multiplex PCR, and TCRdb's table has in-frame clones only and misses some. The top ten clones hold 4% of a sample with 95,000 to 150,000 clones, over 70% of them seen once. Sequencing used PBMCs. These receptors all come from a man in his forties or fifties in good health and CMV-seropositive.

As for this clone: One junction end does not reproduce the germline sequence, and a read error may be involved. V gene TRBV29-1 combines with J gene TRBJ1-2; D gene uncertain. Germline loops: CDR1 SQVTM, CDR2 ANQGSEA. This CDR3 region has 9 residues. The CDR3 sequence is CSVINGHTF. The DNA of the CDR3 is TGCAGCGTTATTAATGGCCACACCTTC.

CDR3 in DNA: TGTGCCAGTACCCATCAGGGAAACACCATATATTTT. It is translated as CASTHQGNTIYF. The genes are TRBV19 and TRBJ1-3; D remains ambiguous. Trimming cost V 7 bases and J 4 bases, with 8 bases left between them. This CDR3 is built from 12 residues. Looked up from germline, CDR1 is LNHDA and CDR2 is SQIVND (reference sequence).

This chain joins TRBV18 and TRBJ1-5, with a weak D call TRBD1 (5 bases). The CDR3 has 15 residues. The V gene lost 3 bases and the J gene lost 4 bases, with 13 bases spanning the gap. Germline V gene lookup returns CDR1 KGHSH and CDR2 LQKENI. CDR3 DNA sequence: TGTGCCAGCTCACCCCAAGGGGTGGGGAATCAGCCCCAGCATTTT. This translates into CASSPQGVGNQPQHF.

This clone was observed a few times. The chain couples TRBV29-1 to TRBJ2-5, with D perhaps TRBD1 (6 bases). The CDR3 runs 12 residues. Germline V gene data show CDR1 as SQVTM and CDR2 as ANQGSEA. V lost 6 bases, J lost 0 bases, and 8 bases lay in between. The CDR3 DNA follows: TGCAGCGTAAACAGGGACCAAGAGACCCAGTACTTC. Protein product: CSVNRDQETQYF.

V is TRBV7-2 and J is TRBJ2-1; weak D call: TRBD2 (6 bases). This CDR3 is 15 amino acids long. Trimming took 4 bases from V and 0 from J, leaving 10 bases between them. CDR1 and CDR2 from the germline V gene are SGHTA and FQGNSA. The CDR3, as DNA: TGTGCCAGCAGCTCCGCGGGACTCTCCTACAATGAGCAGTTCTTC. Its translation: CASSSAGLSYNEQFF.

V usage is TRBV19 and J usage is TRBJ2-2; D is perhaps TRBD2 (7 bases). V dropped 7 bases and J dropped 5 bases, with 26 bases sitting between them. The CDR3 totals 18 residues. Germline CDR1 and CDR2: LNHDA and SQIVND (reference sequence). The CDR3 DNA sequence: TGTGCCAGTATGGGGGGGGCAGGGTCGAATTCGGGTACCGGGGAGCTGTTTTTT. It yields the protein CASMGGAGSNSGTGELFF.

The chain joins TRBV14 to TRBJ1-1; D not resolved. Germline-derived CDR1 and CDR2 are SGHDN and FVKESK. With 5 bases removed from V and 3 bases from J, the gap between germline ends came to 10 bases. This CDR3 contains 13 residues. CDR3 bases: TGTGCCAGCAGCGCAGGCCGGTACACTGAAGCTTTCTTT. Translating it yields CASSAGRYTEAFF.

The chain joins TRBV5-1 to TRBJ2-1; D perhaps matches TRBD2 (6 bases). The germline V and J ends were trimmed by 4 bases and 4 bases, with 18 bases remaining between them. The CDR3 runs 16 residues. Germline CDR1 and CDR2: SGHRS and YFSETQ. The CDR3 DNA sequence: TGCGCCAGCAGCCAGTCGGCGGGGATTATTTACAATGAGCAGTTCTTC. Amino acid sequence: CASSQSAGIIYNEQFF.

The chain links TRBV7-9 to TRBJ2-1; TRBD2 might be the D (5 bases). V was shortened by 2 bases and J by 0 bases, with 14 bases between the two germline ends. The CDR3 sequence is 17 residues long. From germline, CDR1 is SEHNR and CDR2 FQNEAQ (reference sequence). CDR3 sequence reads: CASSLSGLGTSYNEQFF. The CDR3 bases are TGTGCCAGCAGCTTAAGTGGACTGGGCACCTCCTACAATGAGCAGTTCTTC.

This chain joins TRBV6-5 and TRBJ2-4, with D possibly being TRBD2 (5 bases). Trimming stripped 0 bases from V and 5 bases from J, with 8 bases between. Germline CDR1 and CDR2: MNHEY and SVGAGI. The CDR3 runs to 14 residues. CDR3 sequence reads: CASSYSRAENIQYF. In nucleotides, the CDR3 is TGTGCCAGCAGTTACTCGAGGGCAGAAAACATTCAGTACTTC.

This clone was recorded only once. The chain has TRBV28 and TRBJ2-3; 11 bases fit TRBD1. Germline trimming cut 6 bases from V and 9 bases from J; bases unmatched to any gene: 8. The length of the CDR3 is 14 residues. The germline V gene encodes CDR1 MDHEN and CDR2 SYDVKM. The CDR3 DNA follows: TGTGCCAGCAGATCCGGACAGGGGGCGAACACGCAGTATTTT. Protein product: CASRSGQGANTQYF.

This clone was counted once. The V call is TRBV6-1, the J call TRBJ1-5; no definite D call. The CDR3 is made up of 15 amino acids. Germline assignment: CDR1 MNHNS and CDR2 SASEGT. V lost 1 base, J lost 6 bases, and 13 bases lay in between. The CDR3 DNA reads as TGTGCCAGCAGTGAAGGGGGAGAGTGGGCTCAGCCCCAGCATTTT. It codes for CASSEGGEWAQPQHF.

The V gene is TRBV5-4, the J gene TRBJ2-5, with 10 nucleotides matching TRBD2. The CDR3 consists of 16 residues. V dropped 4 bases and J dropped 2; count of bases not matched to a gene: 8. Germline CDR1 is SGHNT and CDR2 is YYREEE (reference sequence). This CDR3 is CASSPGVAGGQETQYF. The CDR3, as DNA: TGTGCCAGCAGCCCCGGGGTAGCGGGGGGTCAAGAGACCCAGTACTTC.

This chain links TRBV5-6 with TRBJ1-5; a weak D match, TRBD1 (6 bases). This CDR3 spans 14 amino acids. In germline, CDR1 is SGHDT, CDR2 YYEEEE. The V and J ends lost 2 bases and 5 bases respectively, with 11 bases between them. This CDR3 reads CASSFTGRDQPQHF. CDR3 bases: TGTGCCAGCAGCTTTACAGGGAGGGATCAGCCCCAGCATTTT.

The rearrangement links TRBV7-9 to TRBJ2-2; D possibly corresponds to TRBD2 (7 bases). V shed 5 bases and J shed 7 bases, with 20 bases lying between them. The CDR3 is made up of 16 amino acids. Germline lookup yields CDR1 SEHNR and CDR2 FQNEAQ (reference sequence). Here the CDR3 reads CASSLDATGRGGELFF. The CDR3 DNA is TGTGCCAGCAGCCTGGACGCAACAGGGAGGGGCGGGGAGCTGTTTTTT.

The rearrangement links TRBV5-1 to TRBJ2-1; maybe TRBD2 (6 bases). Germline V gives CDR1 SGHRS, CDR2 YFSETQ. This CDR3 is built from 15 residues. Trimming removed 2 bases at V and 5 bases at J, with 14 bases between. The CDR3 sequence is CASSFQAGGNNEQFF. CDR3 DNA sequence: TGCGCCAGCAGCTTTCAAGCGGGCGGAAACAATGAGCAGTTCTTC. The full variable domain, with the rest looked up from reference TRBV5-1 and TRBJ2-1, is KAGVTQTPRYLIKTRGQQVTLSCSPISGHRSVSWYQQTPGQGLQFLFEYFSETQRNKGNFPGRFSGRQFSNSRSEMNVSTLELGDSALYLCASSFQAGGNNEQFFGPGTRLTVL.

This clone was observed a handful of times. The genes are TRBV30 and TRBJ1-1; D perhaps matches TRBD1 (6 bases). The CDR3 consists of 14 residues. The germline gives CDR1 GTSNPN, CDR2 SVGIG (reference sequence). Deletions cut 3 bases from V and 4 bases from J, with 15 bases between. This chain's CDR3 is CAWSLQGSGTEAFF. The CDR3 coding sequence is TGTGCCTGGAGCTTACAGGGATCGGGCACTGAAGCTTTCTTT.

CDR3 sequence reads: CASSLEAAASGYTF. CDR3 DNA sequence: TGTGCCAGCAGCTTAGAGGCGGCAGCCTCTGGCTACACCTTC. V usage is TRBV11-1 and J usage is TRBJ1-2; D gene unclear. V was shortened by 1 base and J by 7 bases, with 13 bases between the two germline ends. The germline V gene encodes CDR1 SGHAT and CDR2 FQDESV (reference sequence). The CDR3 is made up of 14 amino acids.

This chain joins TRBV28 and TRBJ1-5; 8 bases fit TRBD1. Germline values: CDR1 MDHEN, CDR2 SYDVKM. V was pared by 8 bases and J by 4 bases, with 10 bases of the junction left unmatched. The CDR3 spans 15 residues. The DNA for the CDR3 is TGTGCCAGCGTCGCAGGGGGCGAAGGAAATCAGCCCCAGCATTTT. This gives the protein CASVAGGEGNQPQHF.

The V gene is TRBV6-5, the J gene TRBJ2-7; TRBD2 matches at 10 bases. Trimming removed 5 bases from V and 6 bases from J; junction bases left unmatched: 10. CDR1 MNHEY and CDR2 SVGAGI come from the germline V gene. This CDR3 contains 15 residues. CDR3 bases: TGTGCCAGCAGTGACTACAGCGGGAGGGCGGTCGAGCAGTACTTC. Translated, it gives CASSDYSGRAVEQYF.

About this clone itself: The identical CDR3 is also encoded by other nucleotide sequences in the sample. V usage is TRBV19 and J usage is TRBJ1-1, with D unresolved. V lost 1 base and J 4 bases, leaving 10 bases between the germline ends. Germline V lookup: CDR1 LNHDA, CDR2 SQIVND (reference sequence). This CDR3 is 14 amino acids long. CDR3 coding DNA: TGTGCCAGTAGTATAGGAGGGTTGGGCACTGAAGCTTTCTTT. This sequence encodes CASSIGGLGTEAFF.

This clone was counted between two and nine times. The chain couples TRBV2 to TRBJ2-1, with TRBD1 identical over 10 bases. The CDR3 length is 15 residues. J gave up 4 bases and V 2 bases, and 2 bases lay outside the gene matches. CDR1 and CDR2 (germline): SNHLY, FYNNEI. The CDR3 spells CASSERTGGYNEQFF. The DNA for the CDR3 is TGTGCCAGCAGTGAAAGGACAGGGGGGTACAATGAGCAGTTCTTC.

This clone was observed a few times. CDR3 sequence: CASSQQANTDTQYF. The CDR3 DNA reads as TGTGCCAGCAGCCAACAGGCGAACACAGATACGCAGTATTTT. This chain joins TRBV6-1 and TRBJ2-3; the D gene is possibly TRBD1 (5 bases). This CDR3 contains 14 residues. V lost 6 bases and J lost 2, with 12 bases in between. Germline loops: CDR1 MNHNS, CDR2 SASEGT.

This clone was counted once. J is TRBJ2-5 and V is TRBV9; a weak D match, TRBD1 (6 bases). CDR3 length: 15 amino acids. Germline V lookup: CDR1 SGDLS, CDR2 YYNGEE. Trimming removed 3 bases from V and 3 bases from J, with 15 bases in between. CDR3 nucleotide sequence: TGTGCCAGCAGCGGCAGGGGACCCACGGAAGAGACCCAGTACTTC. Its translation: CASSGRGPTEETQYF.

V and J are TRBV9 and TRBJ1-3; D is perhaps TRBD1 (5 bases). The germline V and J ends were trimmed by 4 bases and 2 bases, with 13 bases remaining between them. Germline assignment: CDR1 SGDLS and CDR2 YYNGEE. The CDR3 contains 15 residues. CDR3 in amino acids: CASSILGETGNTIYF. The DNA of the CDR3 is TGTGCCAGCAGCATCTTAGGGGAAACTGGAAACACCATATATTTT.

The V call is TRBV25-1, the J call TRBJ2-5; 14 positions agree with TRBD2. Germline CDR1 reads MGHDK; CDR2 reads SYGVNS. V trimming: 7 bases; J trimming: 3 bases; junction bases outside the gene matches: 7. The CDR3 contains 16 residues. CDR3 sequence (DNA): TGTGCCAGCAACCCGACTAGCGGGGGGGCAAAAGAGACCCAGTACTTC. Translation: CASNPTSGGAKETQYF.

The rearrangement joins TRBV5-4 to TRBJ2-7; D is possibly TRBD1 (6 bases). Germline V gene lookup returns CDR1 SGHNT and CDR2 YYREEE (reference sequence). The CDR3 totals 13 residues. V lost 3 bases and J lost 6, with 13 bases in between. The CDR3 coding sequence is TGTGCCAGCAGCTCAGGGGAACAGCTCGAGCAGTACTTC. Its protein product is CASSSGEQLEQYF.